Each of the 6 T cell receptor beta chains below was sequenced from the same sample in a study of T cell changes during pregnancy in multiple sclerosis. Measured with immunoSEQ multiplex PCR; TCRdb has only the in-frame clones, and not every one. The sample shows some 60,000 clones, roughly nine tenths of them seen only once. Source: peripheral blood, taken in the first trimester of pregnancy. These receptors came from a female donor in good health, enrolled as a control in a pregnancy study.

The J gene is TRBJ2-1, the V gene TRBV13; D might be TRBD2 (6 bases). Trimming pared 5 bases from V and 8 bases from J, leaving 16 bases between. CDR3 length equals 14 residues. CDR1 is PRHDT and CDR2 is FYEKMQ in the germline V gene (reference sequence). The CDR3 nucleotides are TGTGCCAGCAGCCCACGACTAGGCGGGGATGAGCAGTTCTTC. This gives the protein CASSPRLGGDEQFF.

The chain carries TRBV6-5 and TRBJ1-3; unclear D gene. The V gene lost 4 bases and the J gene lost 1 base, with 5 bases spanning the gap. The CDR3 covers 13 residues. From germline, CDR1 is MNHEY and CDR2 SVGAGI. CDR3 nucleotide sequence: TGTGCCAGCAGTTCGGTATCTGGAAACACCATATATTTT. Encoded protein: CASSSVSGNTIYF.

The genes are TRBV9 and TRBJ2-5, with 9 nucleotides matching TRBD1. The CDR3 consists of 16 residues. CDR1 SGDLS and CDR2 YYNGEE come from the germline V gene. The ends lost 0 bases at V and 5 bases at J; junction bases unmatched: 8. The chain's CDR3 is CASSVDMGQGRETQYF. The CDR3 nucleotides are TGTGCCAGCAGCGTAGATATGGGACAGGGTAGGGAGACCCAGTACTTC.

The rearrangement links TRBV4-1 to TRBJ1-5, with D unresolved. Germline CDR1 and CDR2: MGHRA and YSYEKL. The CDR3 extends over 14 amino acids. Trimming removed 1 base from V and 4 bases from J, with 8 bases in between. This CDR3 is CASSQVGENQPQHF. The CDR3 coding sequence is TGCGCCAGCAGCCAAGTTGGGGAGAATCAGCCCCAGCATTTT.

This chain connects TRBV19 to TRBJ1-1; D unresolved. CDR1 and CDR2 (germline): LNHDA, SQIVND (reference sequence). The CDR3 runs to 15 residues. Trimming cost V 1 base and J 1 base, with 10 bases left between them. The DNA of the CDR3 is TGTGCCAGTAGTATAGCAACAGCATCGAACACTGAAGCTTTCTTT. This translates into CASSIATASNTEAFF.

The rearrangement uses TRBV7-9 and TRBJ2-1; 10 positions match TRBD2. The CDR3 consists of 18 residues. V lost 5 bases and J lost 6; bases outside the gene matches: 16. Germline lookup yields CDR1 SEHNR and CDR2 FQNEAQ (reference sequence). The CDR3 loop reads CASSPRAGLAGVGNEQFF. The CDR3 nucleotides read TGTGCCAGCAGCCCAAGGGCAGGGCTAGCGGGAGTGGGCAATGAGCAGTTCTTC.